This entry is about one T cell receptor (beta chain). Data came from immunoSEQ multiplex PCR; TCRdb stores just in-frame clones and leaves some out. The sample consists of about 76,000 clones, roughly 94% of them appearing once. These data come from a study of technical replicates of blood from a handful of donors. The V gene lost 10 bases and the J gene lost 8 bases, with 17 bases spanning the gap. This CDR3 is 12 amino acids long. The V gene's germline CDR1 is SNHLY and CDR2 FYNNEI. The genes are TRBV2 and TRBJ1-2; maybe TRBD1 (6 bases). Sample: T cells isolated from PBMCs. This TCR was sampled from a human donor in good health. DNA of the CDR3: TGTGCCATCTCCAGGGGTAATCAAGGCTACACCTTC. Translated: CAISRGNQGYTF. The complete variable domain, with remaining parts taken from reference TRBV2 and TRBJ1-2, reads EPEVTQTPSHQVTQMGQEVILRCVPISNHLYFYWYRQILGQKVEFLVSFYNNEISEKSEIFDDQFSVERPDGSNFTLKIRSTKLEDSAMYFCAISRGNQGYTFGSGTRLTVV.